One and the same sample provided the 17 T cell receptor beta chains below, sequenced in a study of breast tumors, draining lymph nodes, adjacent tissues. Samples came from axillary lymph nodes draining the breast cancer. MiXCR was run by TCRdb on the multiplex PCR reads, yielding one entry per CDR3 protein. The sample holds some 150,000 distinct CDR3 sequences, about 22% seen once. Material: axillary lymph node tissue. The receptor source for this set is a female donor with breast cancer. Some clones in this sample may be carry-over from other donors' samples.

There are many counts of this clonotype. The CDR3 reads CSARGLGQGGYGYTF. The DNA for the CDR3 is TGCAGTGCTAGAGGCCTGGGACAGGGGGGCTATGGCTACACCTTC. The chain has TRBV20-1 and TRBJ1-2, with 11 bases fitting TRBD1. The V gene's germline CDR1 is DFQATT and CDR2 SNEGSKA (reference sequence). The CDR3 length is 15 residues. V shed 1 base, J shed 4 bases, and the junction held 5 bases outside the gene matches.

Remarks on this clonotype: This may come from a read error, since a much larger clone is one base off. The CDR3 is CGARDVRNTGELFF. The CDR3 DNA follows: TGCGGTGCTAGAGATGTCAGGAACACCGGGGAGCTGTTTTTT. The chain carries TRBV20-1 and TRBJ2-2; no reliable D call. Germline loops: CDR1 DFQATT, CDR2 SNEGSKA (reference sequence). The CDR3 consists of 14 residues.

This clonotype has ten or more counts. The rearrangement links TRBV6-1 to TRBJ2-7, with D unresolved. Between the trimmed V and J ends, which lost 1 base and 7 bases, there was a span of 2 bases. The germline V gene encodes CDR1 MNHNS and CDR2 SASEGT. The CDR3 is 10 amino acids. The CDR3 coding sequence is TGTGCCAGCAGTGAAGAAGAGCAGTACTTC. Translated: CASSEEEQYF.

This clonotype was detected a few times. This sequence joins TRBV3-1 and TRBJ2-1; D could derive from TRBD1 or TRBD2 (5 bases each). CDR3 size: 14 residues. Germline V gives CDR1 LGHDT, CDR2 YNNKEL (reference sequence). The V end was cut by 4 bases, the J end by 4 bases, with 11 bases between. CDR3: CASSPRGVYNEQFF. Here the CDR3 DNA reads TGTGCCAGCAGCCCCCGAGGGGTTTACAATGAGCAGTTCTTC.

The sample holds many counts of this clonotype. The genes are TRBV7-2 and TRBJ2-2, with TRBD2 identical over 10 bases. The CDR3 length is 17 residues. Losses at the gene ends were 5 bases for V and 4 bases for J; bases not matched to a gene: 10. Germline V gene lookup returns CDR1 SGHTA and CDR2 FQGNSA. CDR3 DNA: TGTGCCAGCAGCCTCCTAGCGGGGGCCGGTGGCACCGGGGAGCTGTTTTTT. It is translated as CASSLLAGAGGTGELFF. Based on the CDR3 plus reference TRBV7-2 and TRBJ2-2, the full variable domain is GAGVSQSPSNKVTEKGKDVELRCDPISGHTALYWYRQSLGQGLEFLIYFQGNSAPDKSGLPSDRFSAERTGGSVSTLTIQRTQQEDSAVYLCASSLLAGAGGTGELFFGEGSRLTVL.

This clonotype showed up many times. J is TRBJ1-4 and V is TRBV20-1, with 10 positions matching TRBD1. The CDR3 totals 12 residues. The V gene's germline CDR1 is DFQATT and CDR2 SNEGSKA (reference sequence). Trimming took 5 bases from V and 8 from J; bases not matched to a gene: 2. The CDR3 sequence is CSASDRGEKLFF. The DNA for the CDR3 is TGCAGTGCTTCGGACAGGGGGGAAAAACTGTTTTTT.

This clonotype showed up many times. The chain is built from TRBV5-1 and TRBJ2-3, with 9 bases aligning to TRBD1. The CDR3 has 13 amino acids. CDR1 and CDR2 (germline): SGHRS, YFSETQ. J gave up 4 bases and V 6 bases, and 3 bases lay outside the gene matches. CDR3 DNA: TGCGCCAGCACGGGACAGGGAGCAGATACGCAGTATTTT. Translation gives CASTGQGADTQYF.

There are many counts of this clonotype. The gene calls are TRBV12-3 or TRBV12-4 and TRBJ2-3; weak D call: TRBD2 (6 bases). V was clipped by 8 bases and J by 1 base, with 10 bases between them. The CDR3 is 13 residues long. CDR3: CASQASGTDTQYF. The CDR3, as DNA: TGTGCCAGCCAAGCTAGCGGCACAGATACGCAGTATTTT.

With respect to this clonotype: A read error may explain this, as a much larger clone is one base away. The chain combines TRBV27 with TRBJ2-5; possible D gene TRBD1, 6 bases. The CDR3 runs 13 residues. V lost 10 bases, J lost 7 bases, and 19 bases lay in between. In germline, CDR1 is MNHEY, CDR2 SMNVEV (reference sequence). CDR3 sequence reads: CATAMVGAVTQYF. For the CDR3, the DNA is TGTGCCACCGCAATGGTGGGGGCAGTGACCCAGTACTTC.

This clonotype was picked up many times. The rearrangement links TRBV30 to TRBJ1-2, with TRBD1 as a possible D gene (5 bases). Germline loops: CDR1 GTSNPN, CDR2 SVGIG (reference sequence). Trimming pared 4 bases from V and 4 bases from J, leaving 13 bases between. This CDR3 has 13 amino acids. The CDR3 protein is CAWTGEGSYGYTF. The CDR3 DNA sequence: TGTGCCTGGACTGGAGAGGGGAGCTATGGCTACACCTTC.

This clonotype was counted at least ten times. The chain uses TRBV24-1 and TRBJ2-1, with D perhaps TRBD2 (5 bases). Looked up from germline, CDR1 is KGHDR and CDR2 is SFDVKD. The CDR3 is 16 residues long. V lost 2 bases and J lost 4, with 14 bases in between. The CDR3 coding sequence is TGTGCCACCAGTGATTGGAGTCGAGGGCTTTACAATGAGCAGTTCTTC. Protein product: CATSDWSRGLYNEQFF.

The genes are TRBV10-3 and TRBJ1-1; 7 bases are a match to TRBD1. The CDR3 loop spans 15 amino acids. The V gene end was trimmed by 5 bases and the J gene end by 5 bases; junction bases not matched to a gene: 11. Germline CDR1 reads ENHRY; CDR2 reads SYGVKD. CDR3 coding DNA: TGTGCCATCAGTCCCATTAGGGGGCAAGGAACTGAAGCTTTCTTT. Its translation is CAISPIRGQGTEAFF.

The V and J genes are TRBV6-1 and TRBJ2-6, with a tentative D call TRBD1 (6 bases). Trimming stripped 4 bases from V and 4 bases from J, with 17 bases between. The CDR3 contains 17 residues. CDR1 is MNHNS and CDR2 is SASEGT in the germline V gene. The CDR3 reads CASSGRQVRAGANVLTF. The DNA of the CDR3 is TGTGCCAGCAGTGGGAGACAGGTACGGGCCGGGGCCAACGTCCTGACTTTC.

The CDR3 protein is CASSQGGGRTYNEQFF. Here the CDR3 DNA reads TGTGCCAGCAGCCAGGGCGGGGGGAGGACCTACAATGAGCAGTTCTTC. The rearrangement links TRBV3-1 to TRBJ2-1; 8 bases are a match to TRBD2. The CDR3 is made up of 16 amino acids. The germline gives CDR1 LGHDT, CDR2 YNNKEL (reference sequence). The ends lost 3 bases at V and 2 bases at J; junction bases unmatched: 6.

This clonotype was counted ten times or more. The CDR3 DNA reads as TGTGCCAGCAGCCCAGCAGGGGACGCGAGCTCCTACAATGAGCAGTTCTTC. Encoded protein: CASSPAGDASSYNEQFF. This chain connects TRBV7-2 to TRBJ2-1; possible D gene TRBD1, 6 bases. CDR1 SGHTA and CDR2 FQGNSA come from the germline V gene. CDR3 length: 17 residues. Trimming removed 5 bases at V and 0 bases at J, with 17 bases between.

This clonotype was recorded many times. The chain employs TRBV11-3 and TRBJ2-2, with D maybe TRBD2 (5 bases). The V end was cut by 1 base, the J end by 2 bases, with 5 bases between. The CDR3 spans 14 residues. The germline CDR1 and CDR2 sequences are SGHNT and YENEEA. The CDR3 reads CASSLGLNTGELFF. The DNA of the CDR3 is TGTGCCAGCAGCTTAGGACTAAACACCGGGGAGCTGTTTTTT.

This clonotype showed up just once. With a much larger clone just one base away, this may be a read error. The chain has TRBV6-6 and TRBJ2-3; 8 nucleotides line up with TRBD2. The CDR3 contains 15 residues. Germline values: CDR1 MNHNY, CDR2 SVGAGI (reference sequence). The CDR3 sequence is CTSSYSGGAGDTQYF. CDR3 DNA sequence: TGTACCAGCAGTTACTCGGGGGGGGCGGGAGATACGCAGTATTTT.